This T cell receptor beta chain was obtained from a study of cytomegalovirus exposure and HLA in healthy donors. Study-level results: It was reported that TCR beta sequences correctly inferred the HLA-A and HLA-B alleles for most subjects. CMV serostatus was the sole immune exposure data available. Analysis was carried out at a later point, and it linked a missense DCLRE1C variant to TCR beta V- and J-gene trimming.

Amplification used 60 Vbeta primers and 13 Jbeta primers. Produced via immunoSEQ multiplex PCR; TCRdb's table is partial and in-frame only. This listing includes 20,000 to 25,000 clones. Points on this clone: Its antigen is unidentified.

The CDR3 has 12 residues. With 6 bases removed from V and 3 bases from J, the gap between germline ends came to 9 bases. Germline CDR1 reads MNHEY; CDR2 reads SVGAGI. The source of this sequence is a man aged 60 to 75 in good health and CMV-seropositive. Sequenced: PBMCs. The chain couples TRBV6-5 to TRBJ2-7, with a possible D match to TRBD1 (5 bases). In DNA, the CDR3 is TGTGCCAGCAGGACCCAGGGCTACGAGCAGTACTTC. It specifies CASRTQGYEQYF.